This T cell receptor beta chain was documented in a study of blood T cell repertoires in COVID-19. The junction had 3 bases not matched to a gene; V was cut back by 6 bases and J by 1 base. This CDR3 is built from 14 residues. Germline V CDR1 and CDR2: SNHLY, FYNNEI. As handled by the study authors: Estimation of nucleated cell counts was performed using reference gene primer amplification. Here immunoSEQ multiplex PCR was the method, and the copy in TCRdb shows in-frame clones only, minus some. Clonal size and the V and J genes are those of that table, whereas D and trimming came from the DNA. Of under 250,000 clones in the sample, approximately 82% are singletons; the top ten hold 3% to 4.5%.

The material sequenced was peripheral blood. This chain joins TRBV2 and TRBJ2-7; 10 bases agree with TRBD1. This receptor was identified in a woman of 80 years or more with acute or convalescent COVID-19. CDR3 DNA: TGTGCCAGCAGGGTGGGACAGGGGTCCTACGAGCAGTACTTC. Translated, it gives CASRVGQGSYEQYF.